The TCR beta chain under discussion was sequenced for a study of identical twins. Germline-derived CDR1 and CDR2 are SGDLS and YYNGEE. CDR3 length equals 14 residues. V lost 3 bases and J lost 6; bases outside the gene matches: 5. A template switching step contributed a universal primer site, while unique molecular identifiers were present in the cDNA. TCRdb called the 5' RACE reads again in MiXCR, with one record for every CDR3 protein. The data contain about 570,000 distinct CDR3 sequences, just under 10% of them singletons. This clonotype was seen more than once but under ten times. The same sample was also studied in work on yellow fever vaccine responses in identical twins. This second report adds: It has been reported that, in twins, the vaccine T cell response seemed partly convergent and partly personalized.

V gene TRBV9 combines with J gene TRBJ2-1; 8 bases agree with TRBD1. The sequence was obtained from a young woman in good health. Sequencing was done on a sample of PBMCs. The CDR3 here is CASSGRTGTNEQFF. CDR3 in DNA: TGTGCCAGCAGCGGTAGGACAGGGACCAATGAGCAGTTCTTC.